This note documents a single TCR beta chain sequence. Its specificity is unknown. This entry comes from a study of cytomegalovirus exposure and HLA in healthy donors. Study summary: The Caucasian-associated ancestry cluster contained about four fifths of the roughly 390 genotyped donors.

The CDR3 length is 15 residues. V was cut by 0 bases and J by 0 bases, with 8 bases left in between. The germline CDR1 and CDR2 sequences are SGDLS and YYNGEE. Primers for the PCR totalled 60 Vbeta and 13 Jbeta. The protocol was immunoSEQ multiplex PCR, while the TCRdb copy is restricted to in-frame clones and leaves out a portion. The sample consists of about 120,000 clones, about three quarters of them appearing once. Study results and caveats: Earlier analysis looked at TCR beta V segments, and most were productive about 90% or about 30% of the time.

The sequence was obtained from a woman between 40 and 50 years old in good health and CMV-seropositive. V gene TRBV9 combines with J gene TRBJ2-3; D is undetermined. The specimen sequenced was PBMCs. The CDR3, as DNA: TGTGCCAGCAGCGTAGAGTCCCGGAGCACAGATACGCAGTATTTT. Amino acids: CASSVESRSTDTQYF.